The 21 T cell receptor beta chains below come from one sample, sequenced in a study of identifying expanded T cells in peripheral blood. Measured with immunoSEQ multiplex PCR; TCRdb has only the in-frame clones, and not every one. The sample records about 98,000 clones, around 88% being singletons. The sequencing input was blood. The receptors originated from a person between 18 and 69 years old in good health.

This chain joins TRBV6-5 and TRBJ1-6; TRBD1 matches at 8 bases. Germline V gene lookup returns CDR1 MNHEY and CDR2 SVGAGI. Trimming cost V 1 base and J 9 bases; bases outside gene matches: 5. The CDR3 sequence is 15 residues long. DNA of the CDR3: TGTGCCAGCAGTTACTATGGGACAGGTAGTTCACCCCTCCACTTT. This sequence encodes CASSYYGTGSSPLHF.

The gene calls are TRBV6-6 and TRBJ1-5; 7 nucleotides line up with TRBD1. From germline, CDR1 is MNHNY and CDR2 SVGAGI (reference sequence). The CDR3 extends over 16 amino acids. Germline trimming cut 4 bases from V and 4 bases from J; bases unmatched to any gene: 10. The CDR3 DNA follows: TGTGCCAGCAGTTCCCCGACAGGGATGGGGAATCAGCCCCAGCATTTT. As protein: CASSSPTGMGNQPQHF.

The chain uses TRBV11-3 and TRBJ1-1, with no clear D. The CDR3 totals 14 residues. Trimming removed 0 bases at V and 0 bases at J, with 5 bases between. Germline CDR1 is SGHNT and CDR2 is YENEEA. The CDR3 protein is CASSLDPMNTEAFF. The CDR3, as DNA: TGTGCCAGCAGCTTAGATCCAATGAACACTGAAGCTTTCTTT.

This sequence joins TRBV5-1 and TRBJ2-7; a weak D match, TRBD2 (5 bases). The CDR3 extends over 15 amino acids. CDR1 is SGHRS, CDR2 YFSETQ, per germline. Trimming removed 4 bases from V and 2 bases from J, with 16 bases in between. CDR3 in DNA: TGCGCCAGCAGCCCGGACTTTGGCGGTCCCTACGAGCAGTACTTC. It specifies CASSPDFGGPYEQYF. The complete variable domain, with remaining parts taken from reference TRBV5-1 and TRBJ2-7, reads KAGVTQTPRYLIKTRGQQVTLSCSPISGHRSVSWYQQTPGQGLQFLFEYFSETQRNKGNFPGRFSGRQFSNSRSEMNVSTLELGDSALYLCASSPDFGGPYEQYFGPGTRLTVT.

This chain links TRBV5-6 with TRBJ1-3; 9 positions match TRBD1. Germline trimming cut 8 bases from V and 0 bases from J; bases unmatched to any gene: 6. This CDR3 comprises 15 residues. The germline CDR1 and CDR2 sequences are SGHDT and YYEEEE. The CDR3 reads CASRGQGNSGNTIYF. As DNA, the CDR3 is TGTGCCAGTCGCGGACAGGGGAACTCTGGAAACACCATATATTTT. Together with reference TRBV5-6 and TRBJ1-3, the CDR3 gives the full variable domain: DAGVTQSPTHLIKTRGQQVTLRCSPKSGHDTVSWYQQALGQGPQFIFQYYEEEERQRGNFPDRFSGHQFPNYSSELNVNALLLGDSALYLCASRGQGNSGNTIYFGEGSWLTVV.

The J gene is TRBJ1-2, the V gene TRBV28; D unresolved. Trimming pared 5 bases from V and 4 bases from J, leaving 8 bases between. The CDR3 loop spans 12 amino acids. Germline-derived CDR1 and CDR2 are MDHEN and SYDVKM. The CDR3 bases are TGTGCCAGCAGTACAGCCCTCTATGGCTACACCTTC. Translating it yields CASSTALYGYTF.

The chain combines TRBV14 with TRBJ2-1; D ambiguous. V was clipped by 0 bases and J by 0 bases, with 9 bases between them. The CDR3 has 16 amino acids. In germline, CDR1 is SGHDN, CDR2 FVKESK. The DNA of the CDR3 is TGTGCCAGCAGCCAAGATCGTATCGGCTCCTACAATGAGCAGTTCTTC. Translated: CASSQDRIGSYNEQFF.

J is TRBJ1-1 and V is TRBV6-6; D unclear. The CDR3 sequence is 15 residues long. Germline V gene data show CDR1 as MNHNY and CDR2 as SVGAGI (reference sequence). V lost 5 bases and J lost 2, with 15 bases in between. The CDR3 DNA is TGTGCCAGCAGTCGAAAGGGCCTTAGCAACACTGAAGCTTTCTTT. This encodes CASSRKGLSNTEAFF.

The rearrangement links TRBV7-2 to TRBJ1-1, with D possibly being TRBD1 (5 bases). This CDR3 region has 13 residues. Germline V gives CDR1 SGHTA, CDR2 FQGNSA. Between the trimmed V and J ends, which lost 5 bases and 1 base, there was a span of 8 bases. CDR3: CASSQGRNTEAFF. CDR3 DNA sequence: TGTGCCAGCAGCCAGGGACGGAACACTGAAGCTTTCTTT. The complete variable domain, with remaining parts taken from reference TRBV7-2 and TRBJ1-1, reads GAGVSQSPSNKVTEKGKDVELRCDPISGHTALYWYRQSLGQGLEFLIYFQGNSAPDKSGLPSDRFSAERTGGSVSTLTIQRTQQEDSAVYLCASSQGRNTEAFFGQGTRLTVV.

This clone was counted only a few times. The chain joins TRBV4-2 to TRBJ2-3; TRBD1 is a possible D gene (6 bases). The length of the CDR3 is 17 residues. Between the trimmed V and J ends, which lost 3 bases and 2 bases, there was a span of 18 bases. Germline CDR1 is LGHNA and CDR2 is YNFKEQ. The CDR3 nucleotides are TGTGCCAGCAGCCAGGACGGACAGCGGACCGCCACAGATACGCAGTATTTT. Encoded protein: CASSQDGQRTATDTQYF.

The gene calls are TRBV27 and TRBJ1-5; no firm D call. The germline gives CDR1 MNHEY, CDR2 SMNVEV (reference sequence). V gave up 3 bases and J gave up 8 bases, with 20 bases separating them. The CDR3 loop spans 16 amino acids. CDR3: CASSLGPTDHIEPQHF. The CDR3 coding sequence is TGTGCCAGCAGTTTGGGTCCGACGGATCATATTGAGCCCCAGCATTTT.

This rearrangement joins TRBV28 to TRBJ1-5, with D unclear. Trimming pared 7 bases from V and 0 bases from J, leaving 16 bases between. The CDR3 runs 16 residues. Per the germline V gene, CDR1 is MDHEN and CDR2 is SYDVKM. The CDR3 bases are TGTGCCAGCACCCCTCGGCTTCACTATAGCAATCAGCCCCAGCATTTT. It yields the protein CASTPRLHYSNQPQHF.

This chain connects TRBV28 to TRBJ1-2; D ambiguous. Germline V gene lookup returns CDR1 MDHEN and CDR2 SYDVKM. The CDR3 extends over 12 amino acids. The V and J ends lost 2 bases and 10 bases respectively, with 11 bases between them. The CDR3 protein is CASSLAWPDYTF. The CDR3 DNA sequence: TGTGCCAGCAGTTTAGCTTGGCCAGACTACACCTTC.

CDR3 protein: CASSYSILLVEQYF. The CDR3 DNA follows: TGTGCCAGCAGTTACTCGATCCTCCTGGTTGAGCAGTACTTC. This chain links TRBV6-6 with TRBJ2-7; D is uncertain. CDR1 and CDR2 from the germline V gene are MNHNY and SVGAGI (reference sequence). Deletions cut 0 bases from V and 7 bases from J, with 13 bases between. The CDR3 has 14 residues.

This sequence joins TRBV5-8 and TRBJ2-2, with D possibly matching TRBD1 (5 bases). Germline-derived CDR1 and CDR2 are SGHTS and YDEGEE. The V end lost 2 bases, the J end lost 1 base, and 9 bases lay between the germline ends. The CDR3 runs 15 residues. CDR3 bases: TGTGCCAGCAGCTTTCCGACAGTGAACACCGGGGAGCTGTTTTTT. Protein sequence: CASSFPTVNTGELFF. The full variable domain, rest sourced from reference TRBV5-8 and TRBJ2-2, is EAGVTQSPTHLIKTRGQQATLRCSPISGHTSVYWYQQALGLGLQFLLWYDEGEERNRGNFPPRFSGRQFPNYSSELNVNALELEDSALYLCASSFPTVNTGELFFGEGSRLTVL.

This clone came up once. The rearrangement uses TRBV4-2 and TRBJ1-4; the D gene is possibly TRBD1 (5 bases). The CDR3 totals 16 residues. Trimming took 4 bases from V and 4 from J, leaving 16 bases between them. Germline CDR1 is LGHNA and CDR2 is YNFKEQ. The CDR3: CASSRGYRDGNEKLFF. DNA for the CDR3: TGTGCCAGCAGCCGAGGCTACCGGGACGGTAATGAAAAACTGTTTTTT.

The J gene is TRBJ2-1, the V gene TRBV7-3; D is perhaps TRBD1 (6 bases). The CDR3 sequence is 16 residues long. Trimming took off 0 bases at V and 3 bases at J, with 12 bases between the two ends. Germline assignment: CDR1 SGHTA and CDR2 FQGTGA. This CDR3 reads CASSLTGRGYYNEQFF. The CDR3 DNA reads as TGTGCCAGCAGCTTAACAGGCAGGGGATACTACAATGAGCAGTTCTTC.

The chain employs TRBV18 and TRBJ2-6; possibly TRBD2 for D (6 bases). The V gene's germline CDR1 is KGHSH and CDR2 LQKENI. CDR3 length: 16 residues. The V gene lost 5 bases and the J gene lost 0 bases, with 11 bases spanning the gap. The CDR3 coding sequence is TGTGCCAGCTCAGCGGGACGGTCCTCTGGGGCCAACGTCCTGACTTTC. Residues: CASSAGRSSGANVLTF.

This chain joins TRBV6-5 and TRBJ1-2; D gene unclear. Trimming took 7 bases from V and 4 from J, leaving 13 bases between them. The CDR3 totals 13 residues. Germline CDR1 is MNHEY and CDR2 is SVGAGI. CDR3 amino acids: CASKGRASYGYTF. CDR3 nucleotide sequence: TGTGCCAGCAAGGGCAGAGCCTCCTATGGCTACACCTTC.

This rearrangement joins TRBV19 to TRBJ2-1; D is unclear. CDR1 and CDR2 from the germline V gene are LNHDA and SQIVND (reference sequence). The CDR3 runs 10 residues. Trimming took 6 bases from V and 14 from J, leaving 11 bases between them. CDR3 nucleotide sequence: TGTGCCAGTAGAAGGGTCGGAGAGTTCTTC. Translating it yields CASRRVGEFF.

The rearrangement joins TRBV2 to TRBJ1-4; 7 positions match TRBD1. CDR3 length: 13 amino acids. Germline values: CDR1 SNHLY, CDR2 FYNNEI. V lost 9 bases and J lost 7; bases outside the gene matches: 8. The CDR3 coding sequence is TGTGCCAGTCAACAGGGGCTGAGTGAAAAACTGTTTTTT. Translated, it gives CASQQGLSEKLFF.